These 19 T cell receptor beta chains share one sample of origin, sequenced in a study of blood T cells in healthy people across ages. PCR was performed a second time for roughly 7 to 11 cycles using a sample-barcoded 5' primer and a J-beta primer mix. TCRdb analysed the 5' RACE reads with MiXCR anew, one entry per CDR3 protein. This table has about 1,000,000 distinct CDR3 sequences, over 35% appearing once. The sequencing sample was made of blood. The origin of the receptors is a woman aged 60 to 75 in good health.

CDR3 amino acids: CSADRDTRDEQYF. CDR3 DNA: TGCAGTGCTGACCGGGACACAAGGGACGAGCAGTACTTC. This chain joins TRBV20-1 and TRBJ2-7, with a possible D match to TRBD1 (6 bases). CDR1 is DFQATT and CDR2 is SNEGSKA in the germline V gene (reference sequence). The ends were cut back, 5 bases at V and 5 bases at J, with 16 bases in the middle. CDR3 length equals 13 residues.

Comment on this clonotype: At one end the junction does not follow the germline gene, possibly because of a read error. CDR3 in amino acids: CAGSPGHGNNSPLHF. The CDR3 DNA is TGTGCCGGCAGCCCGGGACACGGTAATAATTCACCCCTCCACTTT. J is TRBJ1-6 and V is TRBV9; TRBD1 is a possible D gene (6 bases). CDR1 and CDR2 from the germline V gene are SGDLS and YYNGEE. The CDR3 contains 15 residues.

This chain links TRBV9 with TRBJ1-6; D is perhaps TRBD1 (6 bases). Germline lookup yields CDR1 SGDLS and CDR2 YYNGEE. Trimming took off 6 bases at V and 5 bases at J, with 12 bases between the two ends. This CDR3 comprises 14 residues. CDR3 sequence reads: CASTRGQHNSPLHF. The CDR3 DNA sequence: TGTGCCAGCACCCGGGGGCAGCATAATTCACCCCTCCACTTT.

The chain recombines TRBV10-3 with TRBJ2-1; D is unresolved. The CDR3 extends over 15 amino acids. The V end lost 0 bases, the J end lost 7 bases, and 13 bases lay between the germline ends. Germline V gene lookup returns CDR1 ENHRY and CDR2 SYGVKD. The CDR3 here is CAISESPLGINEQFF. The CDR3 DNA is TGTGCCATCAGTGAGTCCCCCCTCGGTATAAATGAGCAGTTCTTC.

The chain combines TRBV11-2 with TRBJ2-5; 7 bases agree with TRBD2. Trimming cost V 6 bases and J 1 base; bases outside gene matches: 5. From germline, CDR1 is SGHAT and CDR2 FQNNGV. This CDR3 has 14 residues. The CDR3 region is CASRGRGPQETQYF. The CDR3 nucleotides are TGTGCCAGCAGGGGGAGGGGCCCCCAAGAGACCCAGTACTTC. The complete variable domain, with remaining parts taken from reference TRBV11-2 and TRBJ2-5, reads EAGVAQSPRYKIIEKRQSVAFWCNPISGHATLYWYQQILGQGPKLLIQFQNNGVVDDSQLPKDRFSAERLKGVDSTLKIQPAKLEDSAVYLCASRGRGPQETQYFGPGTRLLVL.

In this sample, this clonotype turned up a few times. V and J are TRBV29-1 and TRBJ1-1; D perhaps matches TRBD1 (6 bases). Trimming took 3 bases from V and 5 from J, leaving 13 bases between them. Germline lookup yields CDR1 SQVTM and CDR2 ANQGSEA. The CDR3 is 13 residues long. As DNA, the CDR3 is TGCAGCGTTGACAAGGGGGTAAGGACTGAAGCTTTCTTT. Translation: CSVDKGVRTEAFF.

The table lists this clonotype with a few counts. The rearrangement joins TRBV7-8 to TRBJ1-5, with D possibly TRBD1 on 6 matching bases. Trimming took off 5 bases at V and 6 bases at J, with 8 bases between the two ends. Per germline, CDR1 SGHVS and CDR2 FQNEAQ. The CDR3 runs to 12 residues. The CDR3 DNA sequence: TGTGCCAGCAGCGCCAGGGGTCAGCCCCAGCATTTT. Translating it yields CASSARGQPQHF.

The chain couples TRBV12-3 or TRBV12-4 to TRBJ1-1, with 7 bases that match TRBD1. The CDR3 contains 14 residues. The ends lost 3 bases at V and 1 base at J; junction bases unmatched: 2. The CDR3 sequence is CASSFNRGNTEAFF. For the CDR3, the DNA is TGTGCCAGCAGTTTTAACAGGGGGAACACTGAAGCTTTCTTT.

The rearrangement uses TRBV5-6 and TRBJ1-1; D gene ambiguous. Germline CDR1 SGHDT, CDR2 YYEEEE. Trimming shortened V by 2 bases and J by 6 bases, and 14 bases separated the two germline ends. The CDR3 has 14 residues. The CDR3 DNA reads TGTGCCAGCAGCTTTTCTCAAATAGAGTCTGAAGCTTTCTTT. Residues: CASSFSQIESEAFF. Using reference TRBV5-6 and TRBJ1-1 for the parts outside the CDR3, the full variable domain is DAGVTQSPTHLIKTRGQQVTLRCSPKSGHDTVSWYQQALGQGPQFIFQYYEEEERQRGNFPDRFSGHQFPNYSSELNVNALLLGDSALYLCASSFSQIESEAFFGQGTRLTVV.

This clonotype came up a few times. The chain has TRBV10-1 and TRBJ2-7, with D possibly TRBD1 on 5 matching bases. Per germline, CDR1 WNHNN and CDR2 SYGVQD (reference sequence). V lost 4 bases to trimming and J lost 5 bases, with 12 bases between them. The CDR3 has 13 residues. CDR3 DNA sequence: TGCGCCAGCAGTGTATCAGGGTTGCACGAGCAGTACTTC. Residues: CASSVSGLHEQYF.

The rearrangement links TRBV11-2 to TRBJ2-5, with 7 bases lining up with TRBD2. CDR1 SGHAT and CDR2 FQNNGV come from the germline V gene. This CDR3 contains 14 residues. The trim removed 4 bases at V and 5 bases at J, leaving 7 bases unmatched. CDR3 protein: CASSSRAGGETQYF. For the CDR3, the DNA is TGTGCCAGCAGCTCCCGGGCCGGGGGGGAGACCCAGTACTTC. Drawing the rest from reference TRBV11-2 and TRBJ2-5, the complete variable domain is EAGVAQSPRYKIIEKRQSVAFWCNPISGHATLYWYQQILGQGPKLLIQFQNNGVVDDSQLPKDRFSAERLKGVDSTLKIQPAKLEDSAVYLCASSSRAGGETQYFGPGTRLLVL.

J is TRBJ2-5 and V is TRBV19; 9 nucleotides line up with TRBD1. Germline-derived CDR1 and CDR2 are LNHDA and SQIVND (reference sequence). CDR3 length equals 16 residues. V gave up 5 bases and J gave up 3 bases; unmatched junction bases: 10. In DNA form, the CDR3 reads TGTGCCAGTAGTCTGCGAGGGTGGGACAGGGAAGAGACCCAGTACTTC. Amino acids: CASSLRGWDREETQYF.

This clonotype was counted only a few times. The chain recombines TRBV9 with TRBJ2-7; possibly TRBD1 or TRBD2 for D (6 bases each). The CDR3 extends over 15 amino acids. Germline assignment: CDR1 SGDLS and CDR2 YYNGEE. With 0 bases removed from V and 5 bases from J, the gap between germline ends came to 15 bases. The CDR3 here is CASSVDGVGGDEQYF. The CDR3, as DNA: TGTGCCAGCAGCGTAGATGGCGTGGGGGGCGACGAGCAGTACTTC.

The table lists this clonotype with a few counts. The CDR3 sequence: CASSVQNTEAFF. In DNA, the CDR3 is TGTGCCAGCAGTGTACAGAACACTGAAGCTTTCTTT. The genes are TRBV6-1 and TRBJ1-1; the D is unclear. Germline V gene sequence: CDR1 MNHNS, CDR2 SASEGT. V was cut by 4 bases and J by 1 base, with 4 bases left in between. This CDR3 region has 12 residues.

This clonotype showed up just a few times. This sequence joins TRBV7-9 and TRBJ2-3; 10 bases agree with TRBD2. Trimming at V came to 3 bases and at J to 0 bases, leaving 3 bases not matched to a gene. Germline V gene data show CDR1 as SEHNR and CDR2 as FQNEAQ (reference sequence). The CDR3 runs to 16 residues. CDR3 bases: TGTGCCAGCAGCTTTCTAGCGGGAGTAAGCACAGATACGCAGTATTTT. It translates to CASSFLAGVSTDTQYF.

This clonotype was seen once. J is TRBJ2-5 and V is TRBV5-1, with D perhaps TRBD1 (6 bases). The germline CDR1 and CDR2 sequences are SGHRS and YFSETQ. The CDR3 spans 16 residues. Trimming removed 0 bases at V and 3 bases at J, with 15 bases between. The CDR3 here is CASSLDRRQGKETQYF. The CDR3 DNA reads TGCGCCAGCAGCTTGGACCGAAGGCAGGGGAAAGAGACCCAGTACTTC.

The chain links TRBV7-8 to TRBJ2-1; perhaps TRBD1 as D (5 bases). The DNA end is a closer match to TRBJ2-7, so the J assignment may be wrong. CDR1 and CDR2 (germline): SGHVS, FQNEAQ. The CDR3 sequence is 17 residues long. CDR3 bases: TGTGCCAGCAGCTTCCGCCTGGGGCTATACTCCTACAATGAGCAGTACTTC. This translates into CASSFRLGLYSYNEQYF.

The chain couples TRBV20-1 to TRBJ2-7; 8 nucleotides match TRBD2. From germline, CDR1 is DFQATT and CDR2 SNEGSKA (reference sequence). This CDR3 has 16 residues. With V trimmed by 0 bases and J by 0 bases, 7 bases remained unmatched. Here the CDR3 reads CSARDGLALSSYEQYF. The CDR3 DNA reads as TGCAGTGCTAGAGACGGACTAGCCTTGAGCTCCTACGAGCAGTACTTC.

The rearrangement uses TRBV5-1 and TRBJ2-3; no clear D. The length of the CDR3 is 17 residues. CDR1 is SGHRS, CDR2 YFSETQ, per germline. V lost 4 bases, J lost 3 bases, and 21 bases lay in between. The chain's CDR3 is CASSPPGGREGTDTQYF. The CDR3 region has the DNA TGCGCCAGCAGCCCCCCAGGCGGTAGGGAAGGAACAGATACGCAGTATTTT.